This TCR beta chain was captured in a study of T cell responses to AZD1222 COVID-19 vaccine. Germline lookup yields CDR1 SGHTA and CDR2 FQGNSA. The CDR3 covers 13 residues. Between the trimmed V and J ends, which lost 6 bases and 5 bases, there was a span of 10 bases. Study observations and caveats: The reported proportion of spike-specific TCRs targeting unmutated variant regions was nearly half. None of the repertoires were sampled until the peak T cell response had passed.

With respect to this clone: Its antigen is currently unknown.

Using immunoSEQ multiplex PCR, the repertoire was profiled, and TCRdb retains in-frame clones only, with some absent. Of about 160,000 clones in the sample, about nine tenths are singletons; the top ten hold less than 1.6%. The source is an adult in good health. The input for sequencing was peripheral blood, taken on day 0 of AZD1222 vaccination. The chain uses TRBV7-2 and TRBJ1-4; D remains ambiguous. CDR3 sequence: CASRKGPNEKLFF. The CDR3 bases are TGTGCCAGCAGGAAAGGGCCGAATGAAAAACTGTTTTTT.